This T cell receptor (beta chain) was documented in a study of OX40 agonist ivuxolimab in advanced cancers. On the study more broadly: Intravenous ivuxolimab at 0.01 to 10 mg/kg was given to patients every 2 weeks.

J gave up 3 bases and V 2 bases, and 7 bases lay outside the gene matches. This CDR3 is built from 16 residues. Looked up from germline, CDR1 is SGHKS and CDR2 is YYEKEE (reference sequence). Profiled with immunoSEQ multiplex PCR; TCRdb holds only in-frame clones, not every one. The table has roughly 89,000 clones, about 86% seen once. V and J are TRBV5-5 and TRBJ2-2, with 7 bases that match TRBD1. The sample here was CD4+ or CD8+ T cells sorted from blood, taken in a trial of the OX40 agonist ivuxolimab. The sequence derives from an adult with an advanced solid tumor such as melanoma, head and neck, liver or kidney cancer. The CDR3 sequence: CASSLRGGIDTGELFF. In DNA, the CDR3 is TGTGCCAGCAGCTTAAGAGGGGGCATTGACACCGGGGAGCTGTTTTTT.